The next 19 T cell receptor beta chains were all read from a single sample in a study of long-term antiretroviral therapy in people with HIV (dated by TCRdb to 2021 to 2024). The immunoSEQ hsTCRB v3.0 assay was used at survey level resolution to sequence the TRB variable region. TCRdb took over this immuneACCESS table, retaining in-frame rearrangements with V and J assigned. Such tables are incomplete; in checked studies, under half of the missing clones stem from an unresolved V gene, and the remainder is unexplained. Present in this sample are 30,000 or so clones, roughly 85% of which were seen just once. The ten most abundant clones make up 3.8% of the sample. This sample comprised unsorted PBMCs, obtained 0.8 years before starting antiretroviral therapy. All receptors derive from a man between 18 and 29 years old with HIV.

This clone was recorded only once. The chain is built from TRBV5-1 and TRBJ2-3, with no clear D. Trimming stripped 2 bases from V and 4 bases from J, with 17 bases between. This CDR3 comprises 16 residues. Germline V gene sequence: CDR1 SGHRS, CDR2 YFSETQ. The CDR3 DNA reads as TGCGCCAGCAGCTTCCCCACAGCTCTGGCGGCAGATACGCAGTATTTT. It codes for CASSFPTALAADTQYF.

The chain carries TRBV20-1 and TRBJ2-7; D might be TRBD1 (5 bases). CDR3 length: 10 residues. Deletions cut 4 bases from V and 6 bases from J, with 7 bases between. CDR1 DFQATT and CDR2 SNEGSKA come from the germline V gene (reference sequence). DNA for the CDR3: TGCAGTGCTAAAAGGGGCGAGCAGTACTTC. Translated, it gives CSAKRGEQYF.

This chain's CDR3 is CASSHGLAGGTGTGELFF. DNA for the CDR3: TGCGCCAGCAGCCATGGACTAGCGGGGGGAACTGGCACCGGGGAGCTGTTTTTT. The chain couples TRBV5-1 to TRBJ2-2; TRBD2 agrees at 14 bases. The CDR3 runs 18 residues. Losses at the gene ends were 4 bases for V and 4 bases for J; bases not matched to a gene: 9. CDR1 is SGHRS, CDR2 YFSETQ, per germline.

The count of this clone is one. V and J are TRBV13 and TRBJ1-1; D call uncertain. This CDR3 has 17 amino acids. V lost 4 bases to trimming and J lost 10 bases, with 28 bases between them. Germline assignment: CDR1 PRHDT and CDR2 FYEKMQ (reference sequence). This CDR3 reads CASSSSQWKRGVVGAFF. In DNA, the CDR3 is TGTGCCAGCAGCTCGTCCCAGTGGAAACGAGGTGTAGTAGGAGCTTTCTTT.

The gene calls are TRBV5-1 and TRBJ2-3; the match to TRBD1 covers 8 bases. CDR3 length equals 17 residues. The J segment lost 3 bases and the V segment lost 0 bases, leaving 9 bases of the junction unmatched. Germline-derived CDR1 and CDR2 are SGHRS and YFSETQ. CDR3 sequence reads: CASSLAGTGIRTDTQYF. DNA of the CDR3: TGCGCCAGCAGCTTGGCGGGGACAGGCATTCGGACAGATACGCAGTATTTT.

The rearrangement joins TRBV7-6 to TRBJ2-7; possible D gene TRBD1, 6 bases. The CDR3 loop spans 13 amino acids. V lost 0 bases to trimming and J lost 5 bases, with 8 bases between them. Germline loops: CDR1 SGHVS, CDR2 FNYEAQ. CDR3 protein: CASSLATGNEQYF. In DNA form, the CDR3 reads TGTGCCAGCAGCTTAGCGACAGGAAACGAGCAGTACTTC.

The chain is built from TRBV29-1 and TRBJ1-1, with TRBD1 identical over 7 bases. The CDR3 spans 14 residues. The germline V gene encodes CDR1 SQVTM and CDR2 ANQGSEA. Trimming at V came to 4 bases and at J to 0 bases, leaving 5 bases not matched to a gene. The chain's CDR3 is CSVGHRGMNTEAFF. CDR3 DNA: TGCAGCGTTGGGCACAGGGGCATGAACACTGAAGCTTTCTTT. The full variable domain, in which reference TRBV29-1 and TRBJ1-1 provide the parts outside the CDR3, is SAVISQKPSRDICQRGTSLTIQCQVDSQVTMMFWYRQQPGQSLTLIATANQGSEATYESGFVIDKFPISRPNLTFSTLTVSNMSPEDSSIYLCSVGHRGMNTEAFFGQGTRLTVV.

CDR3 residues: CASSGQRLDQTRRGDGYTF. For the CDR3, the DNA is TGCGCCAGCAGCGGCCAACGTCTGGACCAAACCAGGAGGGGCGATGGCTACACCTTC. This sequence joins TRBV4-1 and TRBJ1-2; D might be TRBD1 (5 bases). CDR3 length equals 19 residues. V was pared by 5 bases and J by 6 bases, with 31 bases between. Germline V gives CDR1 MGHRA, CDR2 YSYEKL.

The V gene is TRBV19, the J gene TRBJ2-3; D could derive from TRBD1 or TRBD2 (6 bases each). With 9 bases removed from V and 2 bases from J, the gap between germline ends came to 15 bases. The CDR3 has 14 amino acids. The germline V gene encodes CDR1 LNHDA and CDR2 SQIVND (reference sequence). CDR3 residues: CASAWGAPTDTQYF. DNA of the CDR3: TGTGCCAGCGCGTGGGGGGCCCCCACAGATACGCAGTATTTT.

The chain carries TRBV7-8 and TRBJ1-6; 7 nucleotides match TRBD1. The germline V gene encodes CDR1 SGHVS and CDR2 FQNEAQ. The CDR3 sequence is 15 residues long. J gave up 8 bases and V 5 bases, and 9 bases lay outside the gene matches. The CDR3 loop is CASSPTGTADSPLHF. In DNA, the CDR3 is TGTGCCAGCAGCCCCACCGGGACAGCCGATTCACCCCTCCACTTT.

This clone appeared a single time. The chain recombines TRBV7-8 with TRBJ1-5; TRBD1 aligns across 9 bases. The CDR3 runs 18 residues. Germline CDR1 is SGHVS and CDR2 is FQNEAQ. With 4 bases clipped from V and 1 base from J, the junction kept 11 bases outside the gene matches. The chain's CDR3 is CASSSTGTGFASNQPQHF. The CDR3 nucleotides are TGTGCCAGCAGCTCCACCGGGACAGGGTTCGCGAGCAATCAGCCCCAGCATTTT.

This rearrangement joins TRBV9 to TRBJ2-1; 13 bases are shared with TRBD2. Germline assignment: CDR1 SGDLS and CDR2 YYNGEE. J was trimmed by 1 base and V by 2 bases; bases with no gene match: 0. The CDR3 is made up of 16 amino acids. The CDR3 protein is CASSVGLAGSYNEQFF. CDR3 coding DNA: TGTGCCAGCAGCGTGGGACTAGCGGGATCCTACAATGAGCAGTTCTTC.

The chain has TRBV13 and TRBJ2-3; 7 nucleotides match TRBD1. The CDR3 is 14 residues long. Trimming took 5 bases from V and 0 from J; bases not matched to a gene: 2. The germline gives CDR1 PRHDT, CDR2 FYEKMQ (reference sequence). CDR3 loop: CASSGQASTDTQYF. CDR3 nucleotides: TGTGCCAGCAGCGGACAGGCAAGCACAGATACGCAGTATTTT.

The chain joins TRBV9 to TRBJ1-1; D is undetermined. The CDR3 is made up of 13 amino acids. The V gene lost 0 bases and the J gene lost 1 base, with 4 bases spanning the gap. Germline assignment: CDR1 SGDLS and CDR2 YYNGEE. The CDR3 coding sequence is TGTGCCAGCAGCGTAGTCAGGAACACTGAAGCTTTCTTT. This encodes CASSVVRNTEAFF.

The chain recombines TRBV6-5 with TRBJ1-2; TRBD1 matches 7 bases. This CDR3 has 14 residues. Germline lookup yields CDR1 MNHEY and CDR2 SVGAGI. Trimming cost V 6 bases and J 7 bases; bases outside gene matches: 11. Here the CDR3 DNA reads TGTGCCAGCAGACCCGACCAGGGGGGGGGTGGCTACACCTTC. This translates into CASRPDQGGGGYTF.

The chain is built from TRBV7-9 and TRBJ2-1, with 7 positions matching TRBD2. CDR3 length equals 17 residues. Germline lookup yields CDR1 SEHNR and CDR2 FQNEAQ (reference sequence). The V gene end was trimmed by 6 bases and the J gene end by 6 bases; junction bases not matched to a gene: 17. The CDR3 loop reads CASSSGPGRESPNEQFF. Here the CDR3 DNA reads TGTGCCAGCAGTTCCGGACCTGGGCGGGAGAGTCCCAATGAGCAGTTCTTC.

This sequence joins TRBV11-2 and TRBJ2-5, with 7 positions matching TRBD1. Per the germline V gene, CDR1 is SGHAT and CDR2 is FQNNGV. Trimming took 0 bases from V and 4 from J; bases not matched to a gene: 8. The CDR3 sequence is 16 residues long. CDR3 sequence reads: CASSLDPEQGSETQYF. Written as DNA, the CDR3 is TGTGCCAGCAGCTTAGATCCGGAACAGGGGTCAGAGACCCAGTACTTC.

This clone has just a few counts. The V gene is TRBV12-2, the J gene TRBJ2-1. TRBV12-2 is deemed a pseudogene. CDR3 length: 14 amino acids. The CDR3 region is CASRPMPGRTPVLF. Here the CDR3 DNA reads TGTGCAAGTCGCCCGATGCCGGGACGTACTCCTGTTCTCTTC.

The chain's CDR3 is CASSPETSGKSDTQYF. CDR3 nucleotides: TGTGCCAGCTCACCCGAGACTAGCGGGAAATCAGATACGCAGTATTTT. This chain uses TRBV18 with TRBJ2-3, with TRBD2 matching over 11 bases. The CDR3 has 16 amino acids. Looked up from germline, CDR1 is KGHSH and CDR2 is LQKENI. The V and J ends lost 3 bases and 4 bases, in that order; junction bases with no gene match: 6. The full variable domain, its missing parts supplied by reference TRBV18 and TRBJ2-3, is NAGVMQNPRHLVRRRGQEARLRCSPMKGHSHVYWYRQLPEEGLKFMVYLQKENIIDESGMPKERFSAEFPKEGPSILRIQQVVRGDSAAYFCASSPETSGKSDTQYFGPGTRLTVL.